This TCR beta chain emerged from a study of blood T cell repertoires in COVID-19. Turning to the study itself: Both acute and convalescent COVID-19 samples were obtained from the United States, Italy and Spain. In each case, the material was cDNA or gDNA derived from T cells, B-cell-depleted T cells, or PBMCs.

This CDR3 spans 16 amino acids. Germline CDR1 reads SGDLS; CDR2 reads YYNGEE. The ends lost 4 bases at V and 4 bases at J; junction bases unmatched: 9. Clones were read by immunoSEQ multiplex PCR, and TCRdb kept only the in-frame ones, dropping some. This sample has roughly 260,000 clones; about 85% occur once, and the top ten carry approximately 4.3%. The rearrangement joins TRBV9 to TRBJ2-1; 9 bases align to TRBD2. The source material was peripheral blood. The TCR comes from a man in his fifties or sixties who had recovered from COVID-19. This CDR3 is CASSPTLAGTYNEQFF. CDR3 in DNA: TGTGCCAGCAGCCCAACCCTAGCGGGGACTTACAATGAGCAGTTCTTC.